These 13 T cell receptor beta chains were all obtained from the same sample, sequenced in a study of regulatory T cells in long-lasting Graves disease. For TCR beta, libraries came from iRepertoire HTBI primers and Arm-PCR of CDR3 regions. One entry per CDR3 protein, called by TCRdb with MiXCR from the multiplex PCR reads. The sample has roughly 430,000 distinct CDR3 sequences; approximately 16% are singletons. The time point is: newly diagnosed GD, antithyroid drugs for less than 3 months. Scientists built the TCR library using RNA that was extracted from PBMCs. The data were also submitted as part of a second study, on T cells in Graves' hyperthyroidism and ophthalmopathy.

The sequencing used peripheral blood mononuclear cells (PBMCs), collected at new diagnosis, from a patient treated with antithyroid drugs. Receptors originate from a woman aged 25-40 years with Graves disease.

This clonotype was counted a few times. This may arise from a read error, as a much more abundant clone is one base away. The chain combines TRBV5-1 with TRBJ2-1, with TRBD2 as a possible D gene (5 bases). V was clipped by 2 bases and J by 5 bases, with 8 bases between them. This CDR3 has 13 amino acids. CDR1 and CDR2 from the germline V gene are SGHRS and YFSETQ. The CDR3 bases are TGCGCCAGCAGCTTCAAACTAGACAATGAGCAGTTCTTC. It encodes CASSFKLDNEQFF.

This clonotype was counted at least ten times. The gene calls are TRBV27 and TRBJ2-3; 7 bases align to TRBD2. CDR3 length: 15 amino acids. Per the germline V gene, CDR1 is MNHEY and CDR2 is SMNVEV (reference sequence). V lost 7 bases and J lost 2; bases outside the gene matches: 9. The CDR3 nucleotides are TGTGCCAGCAAAAAACAGCGGGACTACACAGATACGCAGTATTTT. Residues: CASKKQRDYTDTQYF.

This clonotype was recorded a few times. This chain joins TRBV15 and TRBJ1-6, with no clear D. CDR1 and CDR2 (germline): LNHNV, YYDKDF (reference sequence). V was cut by 1 base and J by 8 bases, with 12 bases left in between. The CDR3 has 15 amino acids. CDR3 protein: CATSRGEGKYSPLHF. The DNA of the CDR3 is TGTGCCACCAGCAGAGGCGAAGGGAAATATTCACCCCTCCACTTT.

As to this clonotype: A much more abundant neighbour one base away suggests this may be a read error. J is TRBJ2-7 and V is TRBV6-4; TRBD1 matches 8 bases. The junction had 6 bases not matched to a gene; V was cut back by 8 bases and J by 3 bases. Germline CDR1 reads MRHNA; CDR2 reads SNTAGT. The CDR3 extends over 13 amino acids. In nucleotides, the CDR3 is TGTGCCAGCGACCCAGGGGGCAACTACGAGCAGTACTTC. It codes for CASDPGGNYEQYF.

The chain combines TRBV7-2 with TRBJ2-1; 13 nucleotides align to TRBD2. The CDR3 totals 18 residues. Per the germline V gene, CDR1 is SGHTA and CDR2 is FQGNSA. V lost 2 bases to trimming and J lost 6 bases; unmatched junction nucleotides: 10. Written as DNA, the CDR3 is TGTGCCAGCAGCTTAAGCCCCCTGGGACTAGCGGGACTCAATGAGCAGTTCTTC. It codes for CASSLSPLGLAGLNEQFF.

This clonotype was seen repeatedly, ten times or more. The chain is built from TRBV12-3 or TRBV12-4 and TRBJ2-1, with TRBD2 as a possible D gene (6 bases). The ends were cut back, 5 bases at V and 5 bases at J, with 13 bases in the middle. The CDR3 has 14 residues. CDR3 protein: CASSLGTVNNEQFF. The CDR3 DNA follows: TGTGCCAGCAGTCTAGGGACTGTAAACAATGAGCAGTTCTTC.

This clonotype was seen at least ten times. V gene TRBV6-1 combines with J gene TRBJ2-7, with D possibly matching TRBD1 (6 bases). CDR3 length: 17 residues. Germline CDR1 MNHNS, CDR2 SASEGT. V was cut by 2 bases and J by 5 bases, with 22 bases left in between. The CDR3 coding sequence is TGTGCCAGCAGTGAAAACCCCTACCCAGCACAGGGCGACGAGCAGTACTTC. Its protein is CASSENPYPAQGDEQYF.

This chain joins TRBV30 and TRBJ2-3; D perhaps matches TRBD2 (7 bases). Trimming stripped 3 bases from V and 2 bases from J, with 15 bases between. The CDR3 runs 15 residues. From germline, CDR1 is GTSNPN and CDR2 SVGIG (reference sequence). The CDR3 here is CAWSGGGSVTDTQYF. As DNA, the CDR3 is TGTGCCTGGAGCGGGGGCGGGAGTGTCACAGATACGCAGTATTTT.

This clonotype was seen repeatedly, ten times or more. The rearrangement joins TRBV5-1 to TRBJ2-1, with 8 bases fitting TRBD2. Losses at the gene ends were 0 bases for V and 9 bases for J; bases not matched to a gene: 8. The length of the CDR3 is 15 residues. Germline V CDR1 and CDR2: SGHRS, YFSETQ. This chain's CDR3 is CASSLDSGASFEQFF. As DNA, the CDR3 is TGCGCCAGCAGCTTGGATAGCGGGGCGTCGTTTGAGCAGTTCTTC.

This chain links TRBV13 with TRBJ1-2; unclear D gene. Germline V gene data show CDR1 as PRHDT and CDR2 as FYEKMQ (reference sequence). The CDR3 is 13 amino acids. The V gene lost 8 bases and the J gene lost 6 bases, with 16 bases spanning the gap. The CDR3 DNA reads as TGTGCCAGCTCTTATACAGTGGGTGATGGCTACACCTTC. It is translated as CASSYTVGDGYTF.

This clonotype occurred many times. The chain links TRBV18 to TRBJ2-3; D gene uncertain. The length of the CDR3 is 16 residues. V gave up 0 bases and J gave up 0 bases, with 10 bases separating them. Germline V gives CDR1 KGHSH, CDR2 LQKENI. CDR3 protein: CASSPPGSSSTDTQYF. The DNA for the CDR3 is TGTGCCAGCTCACCACCAGGCAGTTCTAGCACAGATACGCAGTATTTT.

This clonotype was found a few times. For the CDR3, the DNA is TGTGCCAGCAGCCCACAAGCGGGACTCCAAGAGACCCAGTACTTC. Its protein product is CASSPQAGLQETQYF. This chain connects TRBV12-3 or TRBV12-4 to TRBJ2-5; 7 bases line up with TRBD2. The CDR3 runs 15 residues. Unmatched junction bases numbered 8, after V lost 6 bases and J lost 1 base.

This clonotype was detected many times. The rearrangement uses TRBV5-1 and TRBJ1-1; D is perhaps TRBD1 (5 bases). The germline gives CDR1 SGHRS, CDR2 YFSETQ. Trimming removed 0 bases from V and 6 bases from J, with 27 bases in between. This CDR3 is built from 19 residues. The CDR3 nucleotides read TGCGCCAGCAGCTTGGGGCCCCAGGGTAGGAATGTGTTGTTGGCTGAAGCTTTCTTT. This gives the protein CASSLGPQGRNVLLAEAFF.